These 18 T cell receptor beta chains were all obtained from the same sample, sequenced in a study of CD8 T cells in Susac syndrome. RNA, at about 0.5 to 1 ug, was reverse transcribed with random hexamers. TCRdb re-analysed the immunoSEQ multiplex PCR reads in MiXCR, keeping a single row per CDR3 protein. This table has roughly 200,000 distinct CDR3 sequences, 85% to 95% appearing once. The specimen was CD4+ T cells from PBMCs. All receptors derive from a human donor with Susac syndrome.

This chain joins TRBV18 and TRBJ2-3; 8 bases are shared with TRBD1. The CDR3 consists of 16 residues. V shed 4 bases, J shed 3 bases, and the junction held 9 bases outside the gene matches. Per the germline V gene, CDR1 is KGHSH and CDR2 is LQKENI. The CDR3 bases are TGTGCCAGCTCACAATCCCGGACAGGGCTGACAGATACGCAGTATTTT. Translated, it gives CASSQSRTGLTDTQYF.

The chain employs TRBV14 and TRBJ1-1; D unresolved. The CDR3 runs to 13 residues. V was shortened by 4 bases and J by 5 bases, with 11 bases between the two germline ends. CDR1 and CDR2 (germline): SGHDN, FVKESK. The CDR3 loop is CASSLSAGTEAFF. The CDR3 bases are TGTGCCAGCAGCCTTTCGGCTGGGACTGAAGCTTTCTTT.

The chain joins TRBV18 to TRBJ2-7; tentatively, D is TRBD2 (6 bases). The CDR3 is 15 amino acids. V lost 3 bases and J lost 6, with 18 bases in between. Germline V lookup: CDR1 KGHSH, CDR2 LQKENI. This CDR3 is CASSPFADLEGEQYF. The CDR3 DNA reads as TGTGCCAGCTCACCCTTTGCAGACCTGGAGGGCGAGCAGTACTTC.

The chain employs TRBV28 and TRBJ1-5; unclear D gene. The CDR3 contains 12 residues. Germline V gene data show CDR1 as MDHEN and CDR2 as SYDVKM. Trimming took 5 bases from V and 7 from J, leaving 9 bases between them. Here the CDR3 reads CASSPAGQPQHF. The DNA of the CDR3 is TGTGCCAGCAGTCCCGCCGGACAGCCCCAGCATTTT.

The chain couples TRBV5-1 to TRBJ2-1; weak D call: TRBD1 (6 bases). V lost 6 bases, J lost 3 bases, and 13 bases lay in between. The germline CDR1 and CDR2 sequences are SGHRS and YFSETQ. The length of the CDR3 is 14 residues. The CDR3 loop is CASTEQGNYNEQFF. The DNA of the CDR3 is TGCGCCAGCACAGAGCAGGGGAACTACAATGAGCAGTTCTTC.

This rearrangement joins TRBV24-1 to TRBJ2-5; D tentatively reads TRBD1 or TRBD2 (5 bases each). Trimming stripped 3 bases from V and 1 base from J, with 8 bases between. Germline loops: CDR1 KGHDR, CDR2 SFDVKD. The CDR3 contains 14 residues. The CDR3 DNA is TGTGCCACCAGTGATCCAGGGACCCAAGAGACCCAGTACTTC. Translating gives CATSDPGTQETQYF.

J is TRBJ2-1 and V is TRBV2, with D perhaps TRBD2 (7 bases). Germline values: CDR1 SNHLY, CDR2 FYNNEI. The CDR3 totals 16 residues. The V end was cut by 1 base, the J end by 6 bases, with 16 bases between. This CDR3 is CASSEDRGAASNEQFF. CDR3 coding DNA: TGTGCCAGCAGTGAAGACCGGGGGGCAGCGAGCAATGAGCAGTTCTTC. Full variable domain (missing parts from reference TRBV2 and TRBJ2-1): EPEVTQTPSHQVTQMGQEVILRCVPISNHLYFYWYRQILGQKVEFLVSFYNNEISEKSEIFDDQFSVERPDGSNFTLKIRSTKLEDSAMYFCASSEDRGAASNEQFFGPGTRLTVL.

CDR3 region: CATSREGEQFF. For the CDR3, the DNA is TGTGCCACCAGCAGAGAAGGGGAGCAGTTCTTC. The V call is TRBV15, the J call TRBJ2-1; no reliable D call. CDR1 and CDR2 from the germline V gene are LNHNV and YYDKDF (reference sequence). With 0 bases removed from V and 10 bases from J, the gap between germline ends came to 4 bases. This CDR3 contains 11 residues.

This clonotype came up once. V usage is TRBV2 and J usage is TRBJ1-6, with a tentative D call TRBD1 (5 bases). This CDR3 contains 14 residues. The V and J ends lost 4 bases and 7 bases respectively, with 11 bases between them. The germline V gene encodes CDR1 SNHLY and CDR2 FYNNEI. This CDR3 reads CASSAGRSNSPLHF. CDR3 sequence (DNA): TGTGCCAGCAGTGCGGGACGGTCAAATTCACCCCTCCACTTT.

The chain has TRBV19 and TRBJ1-2, with 9 bases that match TRBD1. From germline, CDR1 is LNHDA and CDR2 SQIVND (reference sequence). The CDR3 length is 15 residues. The J segment lost 6 bases and the V segment lost 7 bases, leaving 12 bases of the junction unmatched. The CDR3 sequence: CASNDPGQGKDGYTF. DNA for the CDR3: TGTGCCAGTAACGACCCGGGACAGGGAAAGGATGGCTACACCTTC.

V gene TRBV10-3 combines with J gene TRBJ2-7; D may correspond to TRBD1 or TRBD2 (5 bases each). The length of the CDR3 is 15 residues. Looked up from germline, CDR1 is ENHRY and CDR2 is SYGVKD. V was clipped by 2 bases and J by 3 bases, with 14 bases between them. DNA of the CDR3: TGTGCCATCAGTGAGGGTTGGGGGTCTGTCTACGAGCAGTACTTC. Translating it yields CAISEGWGSVYEQYF.

The CDR3: CASSEKGGEQYF. CDR3 DNA sequence: TGTGCCAGCAGTGAAAAGGGGGGCGAGCAGTACTTC. The chain is built from TRBV2 and TRBJ2-7; perhaps D is TRBD1 or TRBD2 (6 bases each). Germline CDR1 and CDR2: SNHLY and FYNNEI. Trimming pared 2 bases from V and 6 bases from J, leaving 8 bases between. The CDR3 extends over 12 amino acids.

This sequence joins TRBV7-2 and TRBJ2-5, with 9 bases that match TRBD1. Germline loops: CDR1 SGHTA, CDR2 FQGNSA. This CDR3 has 15 residues. The V and J ends lost 4 bases and 1 base, in that order; junction bases with no gene match: 4. CDR3 region: CASSSPGQGQETQYF. The CDR3 region has the DNA TGTGCCAGCAGCTCCCCGGGACAGGGCCAAGAGACCCAGTACTTC.

The chain joins TRBV12-3 or TRBV12-4 to TRBJ1-2, with TRBD1 identical over 7 bases. With V trimmed by 5 bases and J by 9 bases, 9 bases remained unmatched. The CDR3 loop spans 13 amino acids. CDR3 in DNA: TGTGCCAGCAGTCGGGACAGAGGGCCCCGCTACACCTTC. As protein: CASSRDRGPRYTF.

The CDR3 sequence is CASSEYRGLQETQYF. The CDR3 DNA reads TGTGCCAGCAGTGAATACAGGGGACTCCAAGAGACCCAGTACTTC. The genes are TRBV2 and TRBJ2-5; possible D gene TRBD1, 7 bases. This CDR3 spans 15 amino acids. The V end lost 2 bases, the J end lost 1 base, and 11 bases lay between the germline ends. From germline, CDR1 is SNHLY and CDR2 FYNNEI.

This chain connects TRBV12-5 to TRBJ1-2; 9 bases are shared with TRBD1. V lost 7 bases and J lost 8; bases outside the gene matches: 14. This CDR3 comprises 15 residues. Per the germline V gene, CDR1 is LGHNT and CDR2 is FRNRAP. DNA for the CDR3: TGTGCTAGTGACCTGGGACAGGGAAGGCGGCGGGGCTACACCTTC. Its translation is CASDLGQGRRRGYTF.

This clonotype appeared once. J is TRBJ1-5 and V is TRBV30; D is perhaps TRBD1 (5 bases). The V end was cut by 3 bases, the J end by 3 bases, with 15 bases between. The CDR3 runs to 15 residues. Germline V CDR1 and CDR2: GTSNPN, SVGIG (reference sequence). The CDR3 DNA follows: TGTGCCTGGAGCTTGGGACGGCTGTTCAATCAGCCCCAGCATTTT. This translates into CAWSLGRLFNQPQHF.

The count of this clonotype is one. The chain links TRBV20-1 to TRBJ1-3; D gene uncertain. The CDR3 sequence is 14 residues long. Germline values: CDR1 DFQATT, CDR2 SNEGSKA (reference sequence). Deletions cut 1 base from V and 0 bases from J, with 7 bases between. CDR3 DNA sequence: TGCAGTGCTAGAGGGACCGTCTCTGGAAACACCATATATTTT. Protein product: CSARGTVSGNTIYF.